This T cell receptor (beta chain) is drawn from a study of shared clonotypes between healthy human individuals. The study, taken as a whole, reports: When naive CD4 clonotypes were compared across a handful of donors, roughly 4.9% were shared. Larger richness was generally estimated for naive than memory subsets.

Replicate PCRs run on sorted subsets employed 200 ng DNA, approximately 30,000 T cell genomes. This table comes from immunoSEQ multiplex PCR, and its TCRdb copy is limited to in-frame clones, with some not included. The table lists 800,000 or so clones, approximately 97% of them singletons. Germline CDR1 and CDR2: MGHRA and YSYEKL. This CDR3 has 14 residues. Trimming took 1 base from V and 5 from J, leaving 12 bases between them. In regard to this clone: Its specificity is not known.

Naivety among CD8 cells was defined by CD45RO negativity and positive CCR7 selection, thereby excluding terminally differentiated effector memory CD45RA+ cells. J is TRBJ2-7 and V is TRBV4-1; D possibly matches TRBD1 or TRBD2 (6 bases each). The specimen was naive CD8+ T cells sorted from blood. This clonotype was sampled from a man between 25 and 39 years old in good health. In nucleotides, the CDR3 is TGCGCCAGCAGCCAAGCGGGGGCCGGGGACGAGCAGTACTTC. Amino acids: CASSQAGAGDEQYF.